The present TCR beta chain was sequenced within a study of blood T cell repertoires in COVID-19 (dated by TCRdb to 2018 to 2021). For the wider study: Samples covering the acute and convalescent phases of COVID-19 were provided by collaborators in the United States, Italy and Spain. Sample metadata almost always included a de-identified subject ID, COVID-19 status, age in years and sex. Where available, HLA class I and class II types were taken from metadata supplied by the sample provider and were not determined by assay-based typing. The samples were drawn from the first 160 participants of the ongoing ImmuneRACE study and from 1,254 subjects provided by 6 global collaborators. The material from the prospective study consisted of cDNA or gDNA derived from T cells, B-cell-depleted T cells, or PBMCs. The repertoires were released in a freely available public database intended as a resource for research on the immune response to SARS-CoV-2. Subjects who had been exposed to COVID-19, were actively infected with it, or had recovered from it provided the deeply sampled blood TCRbeta repertoires that made up the dataset.

In the prospective study, participants were about 18 to 95 years old, resided in under 30 geographic areas of the United States, and were enrolled through a virtual design. In the prospective study, cohorts were assigned on the basis of participant-reported clinical history obtained from a screening survey and a study questionnaire. Mobile phlebotomists in the prospective study collected whole blood, serum and a nasopharyngeal or oropharyngeal swab from every participant. Additional blood draws and questionnaires over an approximately 2-month period could optionally be provided by prospective study participants. Prospective study blood samples were shipped either frozen or at room temperature before DNA extraction. The immunoSEQ Assay, a bias-controlled multiplex PCR, was used to amplify TCRbeta CDR3 regions from genomic DNA. Per the original workflow: Within the assay, amplification of reference gene primers was used to estimate how many nucleated cells each sample contained. To quantify the absolute abundance of each unique TCRbeta CDR3 rearrangement, sequence reads were collapsed and filtered. Productive Simpson clonality was computed per sample as the square root of Simpson's diversity index over productive rearrangements. Sourced from immuneACCESS, this table was stored by TCRdb with only in-frame sequences that have V and J called. A share of the clones is absent; for the studies checked, an unresolved V gene accounts for under half, and the remainder has no known explanation. V and J calls and clone size come straight from that table; D and trimming were deduced from the DNA. This sample lists some 220,000 clones; around 91% were detected once. The leading ten clones occupy about 3.3% of the sample.

Comment on this clone: Its antigen target is currently unknown. Base qualities were left out, and no much larger clone turns up one base away.

V loses 0 bases of germline sequence and J loses 5 bases, and the interval between the two ends is 10 bases. CDR1 and CDR2 (LGHDT, YNNKEL) derive from the germline V gene (reference sequence). CDR3 length: 14 amino acids, cysteine to phenylalanine. Here the CDR3 DNA is all that survives: 42 bases in frame from base 1. Points the paper makes about the study in general: How much clinical and demographic metadata was included differed by source and by participant, and the metadata was provided uncurated.

The sequence joins TRBV3-1 (or the pseudogene TRBV3-2) to TRBJ1-1; a tentative D match to TRBD1 spans 5 bases. The specimen was PBMCs or T cells enriched from blood (not recorded which). This sequence was found in a woman younger than 35 in a cohort exposed to, infected with or recovered from COVID-19 (not recorded which). The bases are TGTGCCAGCAGCCAAGAACGGGGGGTTACTGAAGCTTTCTTT. This yields the protein CASSQERGVTEAFF.